Listed below are T cell receptor beta chains from one sample, sequenced in a study of regulatory T cells in long-lasting Graves disease. TCRdb passed the multiplex PCR reads through MiXCR, listing each CDR3 protein once. The table shows 550,000 to 700,000 distinct CDR3 sequences, with about 16% occurring only once. The same sample was also studied in work on T cells in Graves' hyperthyroidism and ophthalmopathy.

The specimen was peripheral blood mononuclear cells (PBMCs), collected at new diagnosis, from a patient treated with antithyroid drugs. The source is a man aged 18 to 35 with Graves disease. Each CDR3 is given with its conserved first and last residue. The order of the fields is clone size, J gene, V gene, D gene, CDR3 DNA, CDR3 protein. The D gene is left open where the match is weak. Clone size is not always given. Where it is, it says once, few, many or a class for expanded clones.

clone_size: few; j_call: TRBJ1-1; v_call: TRBV18; d_call: NA; cdr3_nt: TGTGCCAGCTCACCACGGCCACAGTTGAACACTGAAGCTTTCTTT; cdr3_aa: CASSPRPQLNTEAFF
clone_size: NA; j_call: TRBJ2-7; v_call: TRBV4-2; d_call: NA; cdr3_nt: TGTGCCAGCAGCCAAGGTCGCCAGGGAGGCGAGCAGTACTTC; cdr3_aa: CASSQGRQGGEQYF
clone_size: once; j_call: TRBJ2-4; v_call: TRBV2; d_call: TRBD2; cdr3_nt: TGTGCCAGCAGTGAAGCGCGGGCTAGCGGGAGACAGATTCAGTACTTC; cdr3_aa: CASSEARASGRQIQYF
clone_size: NA; j_call: TRBJ2-1; v_call: TRBV12-3/TRBV12-4; d_call: NA; cdr3_nt: TGTGCCAGCAGTTTACCATTGGGGGAGGCACTGGTAGAGCAGTTCTTC; cdr3_aa: CASSLPLGEALVEQFF
clone_size: many; j_call: TRBJ1-1; v_call: TRBV3-1; d_call: NA; cdr3_nt: TGTGCCAGCAGCCAGGCGGGCGGGGCTTTCTTT; cdr3_aa: CASSQAGGAFF
clone_size: many; j_call: TRBJ1-2; v_call: TRBV7-9; d_call: NA; cdr3_nt: TGTGCCAGCAGCCAATGGGGTGCGGACCTTAACTATGGCTACACCTTC; cdr3_aa: CASSQWGADLNYGYTF
clone_size: many; j_call: TRBJ2-5; v_call: TRBV3-1; d_call: NA; cdr3_nt: TGTGCCAGCAGCCATTCCGAAGAGACCCAGTACTTC; cdr3_aa: CASSHSEETQYF
clone_size: many; j_call: TRBJ2-5; v_call: TRBV27; d_call: NA; cdr3_nt: TGTGCCAGCATTCAATCGACAGCTCAAGAGACCCAGTACTTC; cdr3_aa: CASIQSTAQETQYF
clone_size: many; j_call: TRBJ2-7; v_call: TRBV9; d_call: NA; cdr3_nt: TGTGCCAGCAGCGTGGCTAGCGAGAGACCTCAGTACTTC; cdr3_aa: CASSVASERPQYF
clone_size: many; j_call: TRBJ2-4; v_call: TRBV20-1; d_call: TRBD2; cdr3_nt: TGCAGTGCTAATGAGGGTAGCGGGAGCAAAAACATTCAGTACTTC; cdr3_aa: CSANEGSGSKNIQYF
clone_size: many; j_call: TRBJ1-5; v_call: TRBV28; d_call: NA; cdr3_nt: TGTGCCAGCGAGGGCGGCAATCAGCCCCAGCATTTT; cdr3_aa: CASEGGNQPQHF
clone_size: NA; j_call: TRBJ1-4; v_call: TRBV2; d_call: TRBD1; cdr3_nt: TGTGCCAGCAGACCCCGGCAGGGGGCCGCAACTAATGAAAAACTGTTTTTT; cdr3_aa: CASRPRQGAATNEKLFF
clone_size: many; j_call: TRBJ2-3; v_call: TRBV7-8; d_call: TRBD1; cdr3_nt: TGTGCCAGCAGCTTTAGAACGGGACAGGGCCCAGATACGCAGTATTTT; cdr3_aa: CASSFRTGQGPDTQYF
clone_size: NA; j_call: TRBJ2-3; v_call: TRBV6-1; d_call: TRBD1; cdr3_nt: TGTGCCAGCAGTGCGGACAGGGTCTCGGATACGCAGTATTTT; cdr3_aa: CASSADRVSDTQYF
clone_size: many; j_call: TRBJ1-2; v_call: TRBV12-3/TRBV12-4; d_call: NA; cdr3_nt: TGTGCCAGCAGGGGACTCTGGGATAACTATGGCTACACCTTC; cdr3_aa: CASRGLWDNYGYTF
clone_size: NA; j_call: TRBJ2-3; v_call: TRBV4-1; d_call: TRBD1; cdr3_nt: TGTGCCAGCAGCCCAGACAGGGTGGTCACAGATACGCAGTATTTT; cdr3_aa: CASSPDRVVTDTQYF